This T cell receptor (beta chain) was captured in a study of cytomegalovirus exposure and HLA in healthy donors. Study-wide results and caveats: Certain indistinguishable V segments, among them TRBV6-2 and TRBV6-3, were excluded. Presence/absence analyses supposed approximately even sequencing depth among donors.

Researchers ran the PCR with 60 Vbeta and 13 Jbeta primers. Profiling relied on immunoSEQ multiplex PCR, and the TCRdb table lists in-frame clones only, not all of them. This table holds about 110,000 clones. About this clone itself: No antigen is known for it.

Germline-derived CDR1 and CDR2 are SGDLS and YYNGEE. This CDR3 spans 17 amino acids. The V end was cut by 1 base, the J end by 1 base, with 14 bases between. The rearrangement uses TRBV9 and TRBJ2-2, with D possibly being TRBD1 (6 bases). Input material: PBMCs. This clonotype was sampled from a man in his fifties or sixties in good health and CMV-seronegative. The CDR3 loop reads CASSVLSGAKNTGELFF. Written as DNA, the CDR3 is TGTGCCAGCAGCGTATTGTCAGGGGCAAAGAACACCGGGGAGCTGTTTTTT.